This T cell receptor (beta chain) was captured in a study of multiple sclerosis patients with progressive multifocal leukoencephalopathy. As to time point: time of PML onset. The T3 samples were drawn when PML began. In germline, CDR1 is SGHVS, CDR2 FQNEAQ. There are 15 residues in the CDR3. The ends lost 1 base at V and 1 base at J; junction bases unmatched: 3. Sequencing was at survey level. The data were produced by immunoSEQ multiplex PCR, yet TCRdb's version contains in-frame clones alone and is incomplete. The sample consists of 30,000 or so clones, roughly 87% of them appearing once. Source: PBMCs, taken from a patient treated with natalizumab. The receptor comes from a woman in her forties with progressive multifocal leukoencephalopathy. The J gene is TRBJ2-7, the V gene TRBV7-8; 8 bases fit TRBD2. This CDR3 is CASSLDPSGSYEQYF. The CDR3, as DNA: TGTGCCAGCAGCTTAGATCCTAGCGGGTCCTACGAGCAGTACTTC.